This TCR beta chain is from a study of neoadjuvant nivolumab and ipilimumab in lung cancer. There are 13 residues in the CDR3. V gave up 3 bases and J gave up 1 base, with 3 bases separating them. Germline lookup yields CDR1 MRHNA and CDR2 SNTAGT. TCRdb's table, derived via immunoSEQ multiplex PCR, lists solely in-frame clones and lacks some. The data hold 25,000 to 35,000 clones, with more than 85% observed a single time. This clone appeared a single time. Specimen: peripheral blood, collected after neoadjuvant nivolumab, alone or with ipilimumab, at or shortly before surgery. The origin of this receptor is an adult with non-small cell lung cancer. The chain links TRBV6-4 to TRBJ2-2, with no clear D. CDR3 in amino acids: CASSEGNTGELFF. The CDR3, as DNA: TGTGCCAGCAGTGAGGGGAACACCGGGGAGCTGTTTTTT.